One and the same sample provided the 31 T cell receptor beta chains below, sequenced in a study of cytomegalovirus exposure and HLA in healthy donors. The PCR was carried out with 60 Vbeta primers and 13 Jbeta primers. Only in-frame clones appear in the TCRdb table, and some are missing; sequencing was by immunoSEQ multiplex PCR. The repertoire holds 130,000 or so clones, with roughly 88% as singletons. Sequenced: PBMCs. Source of these receptors: a woman aged 18-29 years in good health and CMV-seropositive.

In this sample, this clone turned up a few times. The rearrangement uses TRBV5-4 and TRBJ1-4; D unclear. There are 14 residues in the CDR3. Germline CDR1 reads SGHNT; CDR2 reads YYREEE (reference sequence). V lost 3 bases to trimming and J lost 2 bases, with 8 bases between them. The CDR3 sequence is CASSSGRTNEKLFF. The CDR3 bases are TGTGCCAGCAGCTCGGGGAGGACTAATGAAAAACTGTTTTTT.

The chain carries TRBV2 and TRBJ1-2; 9 bases agree with TRBD1. Unmatched junction bases numbered 9, after V lost 6 bases and J lost 4 bases. The CDR3 sequence is 15 residues long. Germline assignment: CDR1 SNHLY and CDR2 FYNNEI. The CDR3: CASRPSSDRGYGYTF. The DNA of the CDR3 is TGTGCCAGCAGACCTAGCTCGGACAGGGGCTATGGCTACACCTTC.

V is TRBV6-5 and J is TRBJ2-5, with 7 nucleotides matching TRBD2. This CDR3 contains 14 residues. Germline values: CDR1 MNHEY, CDR2 SVGAGI. Trimming cost V 3 bases and J 3 bases; bases outside gene matches: 4. Written as DNA, the CDR3 is TGTGCCAGCAGTTATGGGGGGGGAAAAGAGACCCAGTACTTC. It specifies CASSYGGGKETQYF.

The gene calls are TRBV5-5 and TRBJ2-7; no clear D. V was clipped by 4 bases and J by 2 bases, with 10 bases between them. Germline CDR1 is SGHKS and CDR2 is YYEKEE (reference sequence). This CDR3 spans 13 amino acids. DNA of the CDR3: TGTGCCAGCAGCCCCTCGCCTACCTACGAGCAGTACTTC. This codes for CASSPSPTYEQYF. Looking up the rest from reference TRBV5-5 and TRBJ2-7 gives the full variable domain: DAGVTQSPTHLIKTRGQQVTLRCSPISGHKSVSWYQQVLGQGPQFIFQYYEKEERGRGNFPDRFSARQFPNYSSELNVNALLLGDSALYLCASSPSPTYEQYFGPGTRLTVT.

The chain joins TRBV10-3 to TRBJ1-5, with 12 bases that match TRBD1. The V gene end was trimmed by 3 bases and the J gene end by 7 bases; junction bases not matched to a gene: 7. CDR1 ENHRY and CDR2 SYGVKD come from the germline V gene. This CDR3 is built from 16 residues. CDR3 sequence (DNA): TGTGCCATCAGTGACCCGGGACAGGGGGCGAGGCAGCCCCAGCATTTT. It is translated as CAISDPGQGARQPQHF.

The J gene is TRBJ1-3, the V gene TRBV18; no firm D call. This CDR3 is 14 amino acids long. CDR1 KGHSH and CDR2 LQKENI come from the germline V gene. The V and J ends lost 6 bases and 4 bases respectively, with 13 bases between them. CDR3: CASSLSSQGNTIYF. For the CDR3, the DNA is TGTGCCAGCTCCCTCAGTTCGCAGGGAAACACCATATATTTT.

This clone was picked up one time. The J gene is TRBJ2-7, the V gene TRBV7-6; weak D call: TRBD2 (5 bases). Germline V gene data show CDR1 as SGHVS and CDR2 as FNYEAQ. Trimming cost V 5 bases and J 6 bases, with 11 bases left between them. The CDR3 covers 12 residues. As DNA, the CDR3 is TGTGCCAGCAGCGGGCGAGGAGGCGAGCAGTACTTC. Translation: CASSGRGGEQYF. The variable domain in full, with the rest retrieved from reference TRBV7-6 and TRBJ2-7, is GAGVSQSPRYKVTKRGQDVALRCDPISGHVSLYWYRQALGQGPEFLTYFNYEAQQDKSGLPNDRFSAERPEGSISTLTIQRTEQRDSAMYRCASSGRGGEQYFGPGTRLTVT.

The chain combines TRBV4-2 with TRBJ2-3; D may be TRBD2 (6 bases). With 2 bases removed from V and 3 bases from J, the gap between germline ends came to 12 bases. Germline CDR1 is LGHNA and CDR2 is YNFKEQ. The CDR3 spans 15 residues. CDR3 region: CASSQSGVPTDTQYF. CDR3 nucleotides: TGTGCCAGCAGCCAATCGGGGGTCCCAACAGATACGCAGTATTTT.

This chain uses TRBV11-2 with TRBJ1-1, with 8 bases fitting TRBD1. J gave up 5 bases and V 5 bases, and 7 bases lay outside the gene matches. The V gene's germline CDR1 is SGHAT and CDR2 FQNNGV. CDR3 length: 14 residues. CDR3 sequence reads: CASSHGQGWTEAFF. The CDR3 nucleotides read TGTGCCAGCAGCCATGGACAGGGATGGACTGAAGCTTTCTTT.

The V gene is TRBV10-3, the J gene TRBJ2-7; 9 bases are a match to TRBD1. Germline V CDR1 and CDR2: ENHRY, SYGVKD. With V trimmed by 6 bases and J by 1 base, 10 bases remained unmatched. There are 16 residues in the CDR3. CDR3 loop: CAIRGQGRPLSYEQYF. For the CDR3, the DNA is TGTGCCATCAGGGGACAGGGTCGCCCTCTATCCTACGAGCAGTACTTC.

The chain has TRBV5-1 and TRBJ1-1; TRBD1 agrees at 8 bases. CDR1 is SGHRS, CDR2 YFSETQ, per germline. J lost 6 bases, V lost 4 bases, and 11 bases had no gene match. This CDR3 is 15 amino acids long. CDR3: CASSGGDRYLPEAFF. CDR3 DNA: TGCGCCAGCAGCGGGGGGGACAGGTACCTTCCTGAAGCTTTCTTT.

The rearrangement links TRBV7-9 to TRBJ2-7; 7 bases agree with TRBD2. J lost 3 bases, V lost 5 bases, and 4 bases had no gene match. Germline V gene lookup returns CDR1 SEHNR and CDR2 FQNEAQ (reference sequence). The CDR3 covers 13 residues. The DNA of the CDR3 is TGTGCCAGCAGCGGGGGGGGAGACTACGAGCAGTACTTC. Protein product: CASSGGGDYEQYF. The whole variable domain, filled in from reference TRBV7-9 and TRBJ2-7, reads DTGVSQNPRHKITKRGQNVTFRCDPISEHNRLYWYRQTLGQGPEFLTYFQNEAQLEKSRLLSDRFSAERPKGSFSTLEIQRTEQGDSAMYLCASSGGGDYEQYFGPGTRLTVT.

This clone occurred once. The chain joins TRBV5-8 to TRBJ2-7, with a tentative D call TRBD2 (5 bases). V was pared by 1 base and J by 0 bases, with 11 bases between. The CDR3 sequence is 15 residues long. CDR1 is SGHTS and CDR2 is YDEGEE in the germline V gene. For the CDR3, the DNA is TGTGCCAGCAGCTTGCGAGGGAACCCCTCCTACGAGCAGTACTTC. As protein: CASSLRGNPSYEQYF.

This rearrangement joins TRBV19 to TRBJ1-4, with D perhaps matching TRBD1 (6 bases). The CDR3 sequence is 14 residues long. Germline-derived CDR1 and CDR2 are LNHDA and SQIVND (reference sequence). V lost 6 bases, J lost 8 bases, and 16 bases lay in between. CDR3 in DNA: TGTGCCAGTAGACCCGGACAGAGGACCGAAAAACTGTTTTTT. It codes for CASRPGQRTEKLFF.

The rearrangement joins TRBV7-9 to TRBJ1-1; no definite D call. Germline V lookup: CDR1 SEHNR, CDR2 FQNEAQ (reference sequence). CDR3 length equals 14 residues. Trimming took 3 bases from V and 4 from J, leaving 12 bases between them. The CDR3, as DNA: TGTGCCAGCAGCTTCGCCGTTGCGGGCACTGAAGCTTTCTTT. Its translation: CASSFAVAGTEAFF.

The chain uses TRBV15 and TRBJ2-2, with D perhaps TRBD2 (6 bases). Germline V gene data show CDR1 as LNHNV and CDR2 as YYDKDF (reference sequence). The CDR3 totals 16 residues. V was trimmed by 0 bases and J by 6 bases, leaving 14 bases between them. The CDR3 nucleotides read TGTGCCACCAGCAGAGAGAGGTGGGGGGTCTCCGGGGAGCTGTTTTTT. It is translated as CATSRERWGVSGELFF.

The chain employs TRBV11-2 and TRBJ2-5, with 8 positions matching TRBD2. The CDR3 has 15 amino acids. The trim removed 1 base at V and 7 bases at J, leaving 8 bases unmatched. CDR1 is SGHAT and CDR2 is FQNNGV in the germline V gene. The CDR3 sequence is CASSLVGTGGGTQYF. CDR3 DNA: TGTGCCAGCAGCTTAGTGGGGACCGGGGGGGGGACCCAGTACTTC.

The chain links TRBV27 to TRBJ2-5; 8 nucleotides align to TRBD1. With 5 bases clipped from V and 3 bases from J, the junction kept 5 bases outside the gene matches. CDR1 and CDR2 from the germline V gene are MNHEY and SMNVEV (reference sequence). This CDR3 region has 14 residues. The CDR3 DNA sequence: TGTGCCAGCAGTCCAGGACAGGGCGAAGAGACCCAGTACTTC. Encoded protein: CASSPGQGEETQYF.

The rearrangement links TRBV10-2 to TRBJ1-1; D gene ambiguous. V shed 5 bases and J shed 0 bases, with 7 bases lying between them. This CDR3 contains 13 residues. CDR1 is WSHSY, CDR2 SAAADI, per germline. The CDR3 loop is CASSSFLNTEAFF. The CDR3 nucleotides read TGCGCCAGCAGTTCGTTCTTGAACACTGAAGCTTTCTTT.

This rearrangement joins TRBV5-1 to TRBJ2-3, with 7 bases identical to TRBD1. This CDR3 has 14 residues. The V gene's germline CDR1 is SGHRS and CDR2 YFSETQ. V lost 7 bases, J lost 2 bases, and 7 bases stayed unmatched. The CDR3 loop reads CASLPGQNTDTQYF. The CDR3 coding sequence is TGCGCCAGCCTCCCGGGACAGAACACAGATACGCAGTATTTT. Supplemented by reference TRBV5-1 and TRBJ2-3, the full variable domain reads KAGVTQTPRYLIKTRGQQVTLSCSPISGHRSVSWYQQTPGQGLQFLFEYFSETQRNKGNFPGRFSGRQFSNSRSEMNVSTLELGDSALYLCASLPGQNTDTQYFGPGTRLTVL.

The chain has TRBV15 and TRBJ2-2; 9 positions match TRBD1. The CDR3 spans 15 residues. V lost 5 bases to trimming and J lost 1 base; unmatched junction nucleotides: 2. Germline assignment: CDR1 LNHNV and CDR2 YYDKDF (reference sequence). The CDR3 reads CATSWDRENTGELFF. CDR3 in DNA: TGTGCCACCAGCTGGGACAGGGAGAACACCGGGGAGCTGTTTTTT.

The rearrangement uses TRBV10-1 and TRBJ2-5; D not resolved. With the DNA end fitting TRBJ2-7 better, the J assignment may be wrong. The CDR3 is 14 amino acids. Germline CDR1 WNHNN, CDR2 SYGVQD (reference sequence). This CDR3 is CASSEGPGRYEQYF. The CDR3, as DNA: TGCGCCAGCAGTGAGGGTCCCGGTCGCTACGAGCAGTACTTC.

V usage is TRBV29-1 and J usage is TRBJ2-1; 8 positions match TRBD2. The germline gives CDR1 SQVTM, CDR2 ANQGSEA. With 3 bases clipped from V and 10 bases from J, the junction kept 5 bases outside the gene matches. CDR3 size: 12 residues. CDR3: CSVDSGGAEQFF. In DNA, the CDR3 is TGCAGCGTTGATTCGGGGGGGGCGGAGCAGTTCTTC.

This sequence joins TRBV5-1 and TRBJ2-7, with 9 bases aligning to TRBD1. The V segment lost 2 bases and the J segment 6 bases; nucleotides outside the gene matches: 6. Germline V gives CDR1 SGHRS, CDR2 YFSETQ. The CDR3 extends over 14 amino acids. CDR3 nucleotides: TGCGCCAGCAGCTTCAGGACAGGGGTTGTCGAGCAGTACTTC. Translating it yields CASSFRTGVVEQYF.

This clone appeared a single time. The gene calls are TRBV25-1 and TRBJ2-3, with 9 bases identical to TRBD2. The CDR3 is 18 amino acids. Per the germline V gene, CDR1 is MGHDK and CDR2 is SYGVNS. The trim removed 4 bases at V and 3 bases at J, leaving 14 bases unmatched. CDR3 loop: CASSARSDSGGTTDTQYF. In DNA, the CDR3 is TGTGCCAGCAGTGCCAGATCCGATAGCGGGGGAACAACAGATACGCAGTATTTT.

This clone was picked up one time. The genes are TRBV20-1 and TRBJ1-3; D gene unclear. There are 10 residues in the CDR3. V shed 4 bases and J shed 6 bases, with 4 bases lying between them. Germline CDR1 and CDR2: DFQATT and SNEGSKA (reference sequence). The CDR3 here is CSAKQNTIYF. CDR3 nucleotide sequence: TGCAGTGCTAAGCAAAACACCATATATTTT.

The chain combines TRBV9 with TRBJ2-7; tentatively, D is TRBD2 (5 bases). Per the germline V gene, CDR1 is SGDLS and CDR2 is YYNGEE. The CDR3 has 16 residues. V gave up 4 bases and J gave up 5 bases, with 22 bases separating them. The CDR3: CASSPGWGIASDEQYF. CDR3 bases: TGTGCCAGCAGCCCGGGATGGGGAATTGCCTCGGACGAGCAGTACTTC.

This chain links TRBV2 with TRBJ2-7; 9 bases align to TRBD1. J gave up 4 bases and V 4 bases, and 8 bases lay outside the gene matches. This CDR3 region has 15 residues. Germline CDR1 and CDR2: SNHLY and FYNNEI. CDR3 nucleotides: TGTGCCAGCAGTGGAGGACAGGGGAATCAGTACGAGCAGTACTTC. As protein: CASSGGQGNQYEQYF.

The V call is TRBV13, the J call TRBJ1-2; D is uncertain. CDR3 length equals 16 residues. V dropped 1 base and J dropped 3 bases, with 15 bases sitting between them. CDR1 PRHDT and CDR2 FYEKMQ come from the germline V gene (reference sequence). The CDR3 nucleotides are TGTGCCAGCAGCTTAGTCACGGAGGTGAAGGACTATGGCTACACCTTC. It translates to CASSLVTEVKDYGYTF.

The V call is TRBV14, the J call TRBJ2-3; TRBD2 might be the D (6 bases). V was pared by 5 bases and J by 0 bases, with 12 bases between. Germline V CDR1 and CDR2: SGHDN, FVKESK. This CDR3 comprises 15 residues. CDR3 amino acids: CASSFGGSSTDTQYF. The DNA of the CDR3 is TGTGCCAGCAGCTTTGGGGGGTCTAGCACAGATACGCAGTATTTT. Looking up the rest from reference TRBV14 and TRBJ2-3 gives the full variable domain: EAGVTQFPSHSVIEKGQTVTLRCDPISGHDNLYWYRRVMGKEIKFLLHFVKESKQDESGMPNNRFLAERTGGTYSTLKVQPAELEDSGVYFCASSFGGSSTDTQYFGPGTRLTVL.

This chain connects TRBV6-4 to TRBJ2-2; no firm D call. Germline CDR1 MRHNA, CDR2 SNTAGT. There are 13 residues in the CDR3. V was trimmed by 6 bases and J by 1 base, leaving 6 bases between them. The CDR3 loop is CASSPVNTGELFF. CDR3 nucleotide sequence: TGTGCCAGCAGCCCGGTGAACACCGGGGAGCTGTTTTTT.